The entry below describes one T cell receptor (beta chain). Its antigen is not identified. The data belong to a study of identical twins. Whole-study results and caveats: Monozygotic twin pairs showed more out-of-frame TCR alpha sharing than models estimated. Where out-of-frame alpha sequences were twin-shared, they showed excess low generation probability. Zero-insertion analyses were open to partial confounding by invariant MAIT and iNKT cells. Cord blood beta clonotypes present at high abundance carried fewer insertions; no such pattern appeared in memory repertoires.

TCRdb used MiXCR to reprocess the 5' RACE reads, holding one entry per CDR3 protein. The sample contains hundreds of thousands of distinct CDR3 sequences, approximately 6.1% of which appear only once. Trimming removed 3 bases from V and 5 bases from J, with 12 bases in between. This CDR3 contains 13 residues. From germline, CDR1 is GTSNPN and CDR2 SVGIG (reference sequence). The chain carries TRBV30 and TRBJ2-3; D remains ambiguous. Sequencing was performed on naive T cells sorted from blood. This clonotype was sampled from a man aged 18 to 30 in good health. CDR3 residues: CAWSPGLGDTQYF. The CDR3 nucleotides are TGTGCCTGGAGCCCGGGTCTGGGAGATACGCAGTATTTT.